These T cell receptor beta chains were read from a single sample in a study of T-cell reconstitution after alpha-beta-depleted transplantation in children. TCRdb passed the PCR reads through MiXCR, listing each CDR3 protein once. Here the sample spans about 980,000 distinct CDR3 sequences, about 30% being singletons. The input for sequencing was PBMCs, mostly from graft donor cells, taken 360 days after TCRalphabeta/CD19-depleted stem cell transplant. The receptors were sampled from a boy under two years old who had a stem cell transplant for SCID, so the T cells may come from the graft donor. The CDR3 runs from the conserved cysteine through the conserved F or W. The order of the fields is D gene, clone size, J gene, V gene, CDR3 protein, CDR3 DNA. The D gene is left open where the match is weak. Some rows mark clone size as missing; the rest say once, few, many or name a class of expanded clone.

>.|few|TRBJ1-3|TRBV3-1
CASSHRGSGNTIYF
TGTGCCAGCAGCCACCGGGGGAGTGGAAACACCATATATTTT
>TRBD1|many|TRBJ1-2|TRBV12-3/TRBV12-4
CASRFRGRDYGYTF
TGTGCCAGCAGGTTCAGGGGGCGCGACTATGGCTACACCTTC
>TRBD2|.|TRBJ2-1|TRBV19
CASSTDLLAGGYDEQFF
TGTGCCAGTAGTACCGATTTACTAGCGGGGGGGTATGATGAGCAGTTCTTC
>.|.|TRBJ1-5|TRBV6-1
CASSEQVSNQPQHF
TGTGCCAGCAGTGAACAGGTTAGCAATCAGCCCCAGCATTTT
>.|.|TRBJ2-7|TRBV20-1
CSAYQGASYEQYF
TGCAGTGCTTATCAGGGTGCCTCCTACGAGCAGTACTTC
>.|.|TRBJ2-1|TRBV12-3/TRBV12-4
CASSLSRASYNEQFF
TGTGCCAGCAGTTTAAGTAGGGCCTCCTACAATGAGCAGTTCTTC
>TRBD1|.|TRBJ1-6|TRBV12-3/TRBV12-4
CASSLYSLDRGTNSPLHF
TGTGCCAGCAGTTTATATTCCTTGGACAGGGGAACAAATTCACCCCTCCACTTT
>.|.|TRBJ2-5|TRBV7-7
CASSLGALDQETQYF
TGTGCCAGCAGCTTAGGAGCGTTGGATCAAGAGACCCAGTACTTC
>TRBD1|once|TRBJ1-2|TRBV27
CASSLLEGQGRGYTF
TGTGCCAGCAGTTTATTGGAGGGACAGGGCCGTGGCTACACCTTC
>TRBD1|.|TRBJ2-3|TRBV7-9
CASSWTGGAADTQYF
TGTGCCAGCAGCTGGACAGGGGGCGCAGCAGATACGCAGTATTTT
>.|.|TRBJ2-7|TRBV4-3
CASSQETMGSYEQYF
TGCGCCAGCAGCCAAGAAACTATGGGTTCCTACGAGCAGTACTTC
>TRBD1|.|TRBJ2-3|TRBV4-3
CASSQDQGTGGSPDTQYF
TGCGCCAGCAGCCAAGATCAGGGGACAGGGGGGAGTCCAGATACGCAGTATTTT
>.|.|TRBJ2-2|TRBV6-2/TRBV6-3
CASRGRAGNTGELFF
TGTGCCAGCAGAGGACGGGCAGGGAACACCGGGGAGCTGTTTTTT
>.|few|TRBJ2-3|TRBV25-1
CASSSSLPDTQYF
TGTGCCAGCAGCTCTTCACTTCCAGATACGCAGTATTTT
>.|few|TRBJ2-5|TRBV9
CASSVSTVQETQYF
TGTGCCAGCAGCGTATCGACAGTCCAAGAGACCCAGTACTTC
>.|.|TRBJ2-1|TRBV7-9
CASSLANPGYNEQFF
TGTGCCAGCAGCTTAGCTAATCCGGGATACAATGAGCAGTTCTTC
>.|once|TRBJ1-4|TRBV5-1
CASSPSYGGVYEKLFF
TGCGCCAGCAGTCCATCTTATGGTGGGGTTTACGAAAAACTGTTTTTT
>.|few|TRBJ1-2|TRBV5-1
CASSLLGRDYGYTF
TGCGCCAGCAGCTTGTTAGGGCGGGACTATGGCTACACCTTC
>TRBD1|.|TRBJ2-2|TRBV2
CASSDGDRGAGELFF
TGTGCCAGCAGCGATGGAGACAGGGGGGCCGGGGAGCTGTTTTTT
>.|few|TRBJ1-4|TRBV6-5
CASSYSYRVGNEKLFF
TGTGCCAGCAGTTACTCCTACAGGGTGGGGAATGAAAAACTGTTTTTT
>TRBD2|many|TRBJ2-1|TRBV9
CASSVAGGSYNEQFF
TGTGCCAGCAGTGTAGCGGGGGGCTCCTACAATGAGCAGTTCTTC
>TRBD1|.|TRBJ2-2|TRBV6-1
CASRGRTGGNGELFF
TGTGCCAGCAGGGGACGAACAGGGGGCAACGGGGAGCTGTTTTTT
>.|few|TRBJ2-1|TRBV10-1
CASSESIPGREQFF
TGCGCCAGCAGTGAGTCGATCCCAGGGCGAGAGCAGTTCTTC
>.|many|TRBJ2-1|TRBV12-3/TRBV12-4
CASSLDRVYNEQFF
TGTGCCAGCAGTTTAGACAGGGTCTACAATGAGCAGTTCTTC
>TRBD1|few|TRBJ2-1|TRBV20-1
CSAELRDRYNEQFF
TGCAGTGCTGAGCTCCGGGACAGGTACAATGAGCAGTTCTTC
>.|few|TRBJ2-7|TRBV7-9
CASKSWGREGEQYF
TGTGCCAGCAAATCCTGGGGCAGGGAAGGCGAGCAGTACTTC
>.|few|TRBJ2-7|TRBV4-1
CASSQSGVLGTYEQYF
TGCGCCAGCAGCCAAAGTGGGGTTTTGGGCACCTACGAGCAGTACTTC
>.|.|TRBJ2-2|TRBV6-2/TRBV6-3
CASSSTGTNTGELFF
TGTGCCAGCAGTTCTACCGGGACGAACACCGGGGAGCTGTTTTTT
>.|.|TRBJ2-2|TRBV12-3/TRBV12-4
CASSFDIANTGELFF
TGTGCCAGCAGTTTCGACATAGCGAACACCGGGGAGCTGTTTTTT
>.|few|TRBJ1-2|TRBV20-1
CSARDRGHYGYTF
TGCAGTGCTAGAGATCGGGGGCACTATGGCTACACCTTC
>.|.|TRBJ1-1|TRBV11-1
CASSFTPGRAEAFF
TGTGCCAGCAGCTTTACGCCGGGTCGGGCTGAAGCTTTCTTT
>TRBD1|.|TRBJ2-7|TRBV27
CASSQRQGASRYEQYF
TGTGCCAGCAGTCAAAGACAGGGGGCGTCTAGGTACGAGCAGTACTTC
>TRBD2|.|TRBJ2-3|TRBV20-1
CSSGTSWATDTQYF
TGCAGTTCTGGGACTAGCTGGGCCACAGATACGCAGTATTTT
>.|few|TRBJ1-1|TRBV29-1
CSVEDSLRDFGGAFF
TGCAGCGTTGAAGATAGCCTCCGGGACTTCGGGGGGGCTTTCTTT
>.|many|TRBJ2-7|TRBV5-6
CASSFGGLYEQYF
TGTGCCAGCAGCTTTGGAGGGCTCTACGAGCAGTACTTC
>TRBD1|many|TRBJ2-5|TRBV12-3/TRBV12-4
CASSLGQGGRETQYF
TGTGCCAGCAGCCTCGGACAGGGGGGCAGAGAGACCCAGTACTTC
>.|.|TRBJ2-1|TRBV4-1
CASSQTRGEQFF
TGCGCCAGCAGCCAGACTCGGGGTGAGCAGTTCTTC
>TRBD1|few|TRBJ2-7|TRBV5-1
CASSSTGGDYEQYF
TGCGCCAGCAGCTCTACAGGGGGCGATTACGAGCAGTACTTC
>.|many|TRBJ2-2|TRBV15
CATSRYTGELFF
TGTGCCACCAGCAGATACACCGGGGAGCTGTTTTTT
>.|.|TRBJ1-6|TRBV20-1
CSARLLGGQQNSPLHF
TGCAGTGCTAGACTCCTTGGGGGACAACAAAATTCACCCCTCCACTTT
>.|.|TRBJ1-2|TRBV25-1
CASTGDSPNYGYTF
TGTGCCAGCACTGGAGACAGCCCTAACTATGGCTACACCTTC
>TRBD2|few|TRBJ2-1|TRBV3-1
CASSTLAGGPYNEQFF
TGTGCCAGCAGCACCTTAGCGGGGGGCCCATACAATGAGCAGTTCTTC
>.|.|TRBJ1-5|TRBV5-1
CASSWSGGYNQPQHF
TGCGCCAGCAGCTGGTCGGGCGGCTACAATCAGCCCCAGCATTTT
>TRBD1|.|TRBJ1-6|TRBV28
CASSWDRPNSPLHF
TGTGCCAGCAGTTGGGACAGGCCCAATTCACCCCTCCACTTT
>TRBD2|.|TRBJ2-1|TRBV5-1
CASSLHWDWGGDNEQFF
TGCGCCAGCAGCTTGCACTGGGACTGGGGGGGGGATAATGAGCAGTTCTTC
>.|.|TRBJ2-1|TRBV5-1
CASSLWASPGLGNNEQFF
TGCGCCAGCAGCTTGTGGGCGTCACCGGGACTGGGAAACAATGAGCAGTTCTTC